This T cell receptor (beta chain) was captured by sequencing in a study of T cells expressing NK-cell markers. TCRdb derives one entry per CDR3 protein from the 5' RACE reads, leaving out DNA. Here the sample table reports 550,000 or so distinct CDR3 sequences. The germline gives CDR1 LNHNV, CDR2 YYDKDF (reference sequence). The CDR3 is 18 amino acids. V gene TRBV15 combines with J gene TRBJ2-3; checking the TCRdb D call of TRBD2 is not possible without DNA. This receptor was identified in a man younger than 30 in good health. Sequenced sample: blood T cells: a sorted CD56 or NKG2C T cell subset, CD4+ or CD8+ T cells, or bulk PBMC T cells (not recorded which). The chain's CDR3 is CATSREITSGTTTDTQYF.